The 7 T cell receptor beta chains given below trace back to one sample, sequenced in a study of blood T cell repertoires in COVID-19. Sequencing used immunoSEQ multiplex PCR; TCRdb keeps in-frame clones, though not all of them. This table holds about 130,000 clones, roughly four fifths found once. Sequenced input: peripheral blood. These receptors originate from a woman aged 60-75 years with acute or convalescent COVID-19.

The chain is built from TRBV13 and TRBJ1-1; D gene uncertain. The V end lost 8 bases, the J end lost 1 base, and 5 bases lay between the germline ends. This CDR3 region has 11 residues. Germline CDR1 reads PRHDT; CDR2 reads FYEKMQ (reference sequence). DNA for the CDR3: TGTGCCAGCGGAGAGAACACTGAAGCTTTCTTT. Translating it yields CASGENTEAFF. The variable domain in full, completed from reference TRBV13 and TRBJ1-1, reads AAGVIQSPRHLIKEKRETATLKCYPIPRHDTVYWYQQGPGQDPQFLISFYEKMQSDKGSIPDRFSAQQFSDYHSELNMSSLELGDSALYFCASGENTEAFFGQGTRLTVV.

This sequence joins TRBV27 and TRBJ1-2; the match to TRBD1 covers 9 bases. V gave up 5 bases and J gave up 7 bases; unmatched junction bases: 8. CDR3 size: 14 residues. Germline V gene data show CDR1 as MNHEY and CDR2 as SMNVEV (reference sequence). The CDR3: CASSLSGTGSGYTF. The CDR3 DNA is TGTGCCAGCAGTCTCTCCGGGACAGGGAGTGGCTACACCTTC.

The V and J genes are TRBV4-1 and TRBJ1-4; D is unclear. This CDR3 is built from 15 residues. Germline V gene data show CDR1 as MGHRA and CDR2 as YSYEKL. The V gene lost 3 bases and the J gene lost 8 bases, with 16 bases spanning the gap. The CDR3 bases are TGCGCCAGCAGCCAGGGTGGAGCGGAGGAGGAAAAACTGTTTTTT. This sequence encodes CASSQGGAEEEKLFF.

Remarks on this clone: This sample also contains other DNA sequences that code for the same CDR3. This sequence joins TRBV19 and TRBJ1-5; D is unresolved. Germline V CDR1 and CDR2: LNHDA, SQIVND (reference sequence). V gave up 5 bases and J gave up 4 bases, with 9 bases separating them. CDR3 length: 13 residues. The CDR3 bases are TGTGCCAGTAGTTTACGGGTAAATCAGCCCCAGCATTTT. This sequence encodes CASSLRVNQPQHF.

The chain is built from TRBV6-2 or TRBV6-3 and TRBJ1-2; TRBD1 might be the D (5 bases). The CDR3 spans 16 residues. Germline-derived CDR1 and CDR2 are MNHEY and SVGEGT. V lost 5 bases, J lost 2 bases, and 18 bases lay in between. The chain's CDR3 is CASSRTSTASNYGYTF. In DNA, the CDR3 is TGTGCCAGCAGTCGAACTTCGACAGCCTCGAACTATGGCTACACCTTC.

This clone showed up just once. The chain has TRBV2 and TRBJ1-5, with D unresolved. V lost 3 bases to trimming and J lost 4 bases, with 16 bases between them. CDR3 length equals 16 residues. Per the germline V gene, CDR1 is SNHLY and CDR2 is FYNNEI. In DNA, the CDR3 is TGTGCCAGCAGTGACGGTGGAGGGCAGCGGAATCAGCCCCAGCATTTT. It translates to CASSDGGGQRNQPQHF. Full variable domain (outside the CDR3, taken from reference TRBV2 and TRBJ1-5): EPEVTQTPSHQVTQMGQEVILRCVPISNHLYFYWYRQILGQKVEFLVSFYNNEISEKSEIFDDQFSVERPDGSNFTLKIRSTKLEDSAMYFCASSDGGGQRNQPQHFGDGTRLSIL.

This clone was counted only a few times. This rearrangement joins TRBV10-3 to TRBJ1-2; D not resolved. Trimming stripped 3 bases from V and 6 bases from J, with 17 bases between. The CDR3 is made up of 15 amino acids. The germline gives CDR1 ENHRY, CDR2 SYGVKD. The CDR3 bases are TGTGCCATCAGTGACCCTTCCCGGTCGACAAATGGCTACACCTTC. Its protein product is CAISDPSRSTNGYTF.